This entry features one T cell receptor (beta chain) sequence. Its target is not known. Sequencing was performed with immunoSEQ multiplex PCR; in TCRdb, only in-frame clones are kept and a portion is missing. The sample has approximately 110,000 clones, 87% seen once. The record originates from a study of T cell responses to AZD1222 COVID-19 vaccine. Whole-study findings and limits: Once two AZD1222 doses were given, Spike-specific TCR breadth and depth went up. White British people made up most donors, females outnumbered males, and clonal diversity was possibly underestimated.

CDR3 length equals 15 residues. CDR1 and CDR2 from the germline V gene are SEHNR and FQNEAQ (reference sequence). Trimming pared 5 bases from V and 4 bases from J, leaving 14 bases between. The chain recombines TRBV7-9 with TRBJ2-2; D is undetermined. Sequenced material: peripheral blood, taken on day 0 of AZD1222 vaccination. The receptor's source is an adult in good health. CDR3 amino acids: CASSLDRRRTGELFF. CDR3 sequence (DNA): TGTGCCAGCAGCCTTGACCGCAGGCGCACCGGGGAGCTGTTTTTT.